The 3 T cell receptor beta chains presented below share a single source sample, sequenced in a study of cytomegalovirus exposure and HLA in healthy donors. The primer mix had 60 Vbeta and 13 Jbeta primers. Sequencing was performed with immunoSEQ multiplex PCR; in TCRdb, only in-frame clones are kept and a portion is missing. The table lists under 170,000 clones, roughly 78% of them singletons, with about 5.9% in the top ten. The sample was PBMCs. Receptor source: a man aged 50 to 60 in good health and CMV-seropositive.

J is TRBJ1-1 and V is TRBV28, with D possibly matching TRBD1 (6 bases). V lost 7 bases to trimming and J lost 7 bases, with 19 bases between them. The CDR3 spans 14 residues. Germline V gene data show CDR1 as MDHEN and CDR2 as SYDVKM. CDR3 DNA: TGTGCCAGCAAACAGGGCAGGGTCGCCCGTGAAGCTTTCTTT. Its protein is CASKQGRVAREAFF.

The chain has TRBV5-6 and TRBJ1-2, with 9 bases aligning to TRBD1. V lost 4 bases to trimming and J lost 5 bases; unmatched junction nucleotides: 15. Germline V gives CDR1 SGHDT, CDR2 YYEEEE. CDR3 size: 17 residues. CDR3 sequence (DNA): TGTGCCAGCAGCACCTTTACACAGGGACAGGGATCTTATGGCTACACCTTC. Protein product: CASSTFTQGQGSYGYTF.

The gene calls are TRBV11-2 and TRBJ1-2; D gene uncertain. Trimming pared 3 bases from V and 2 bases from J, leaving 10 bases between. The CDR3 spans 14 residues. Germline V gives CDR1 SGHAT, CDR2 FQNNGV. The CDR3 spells CASSFSSLNYGYTF. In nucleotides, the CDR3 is TGTGCCAGCAGCTTTAGCAGTCTAAACTATGGCTACACCTTC.